In its sample, the clone carrying this T cell receptor beta chain was seen a few times. Germline assignment: CDR1 LGHNA and CDR2 YSLEER. The length of the CDR3 is 14 residues. The trim removed 1 base at V and 5 bases at J, leaving 3 bases unmatched. Using unique molecular identifiers, the investigators prepared the TCRbeta library. TCRdb recomputed calls from the PCR reads with MiXCR, one row per CDR3 protein. The sample lists a few hundred thousand distinct CDR3 sequences; 10% were seen once. These data come from a study of T-cell reconstitution after alpha-beta-depleted transplantation in children. The chain joins TRBV4-3 to TRBJ1-1; TRBD1 aligns across 8 bases. The sample here was PBMCs from the stem cell graft donor, taken from the stem cell graft. The TCR originated in a human donor who donated a stem cell graft to a child with acute lymphoblastic leukemia. The CDR3 DNA reads as TGCGCCAGCAGCCAAGCGGGACAGGCTACTGAAGCTTTCTTT. It translates to CASSQAGQATEAFF.